This TCR beta chain is from a study of blood T cell repertoires in COVID-19. Study at large: Samples of COVID-19 (acute and convalescent) were obtained from the United States, Italy and Spain. Nucleic acid was either cDNA or gDNA, and it came from T cells, B-cell-depleted T cells, or PBMCs.

This CDR3 is built from 13 residues. Germline CDR1 reads SGHTS; CDR2 reads YDEGEE. V was clipped by 7 bases and J by 6 bases, with 15 bases between them. Source study methods: Scientists estimated how many nucleated cells there were by amplifying reference gene primers. TCRdb's table, derived via immunoSEQ multiplex PCR, lists solely in-frame clones and lacks some. V and J calls and clone size come straight from that table; D and trimming were deduced from the DNA. This sample yields 15,000 to 20,000 clones, of which around 80% are seen a single time; 15% to 20% belongs to the top ten. Sequencing was performed on peripheral blood. The clonotype comes from a human donor in a cohort sampled during active COVID-19. The chain has TRBV5-8 and TRBJ2-3, with D perhaps matching TRBD2 (6 bases). The CDR3 loop reads CASGTWRGDTQYF. Here the CDR3 DNA reads TGTGCCAGCGGGACGTGGAGGGGCGATACGCAGTATTTT. Supplemented by reference TRBV5-8 and TRBJ2-3, the full variable domain reads EAGVTQSPTHLIKTRGQQATLRCSPISGHTSVYWYQQALGLGLQFLLWYDEGEERNRGNFPPRFSGRQFPNYSSELNVNALELEDSALYLCASGTWRGDTQYFGPGTRLTVL.